This T cell receptor beta chain was identified during a study of blood T cell repertoires in COVID-19 (dated by TCRdb to 2018 to 2021). General notes on the study: The collaborator samples originated in the United States, Italy and Spain and spanned the acute and convalescent phases of COVID-19. The prospective study material was composed of cDNA or gDNA derived from T cells, B-cell-depleted T cells, or PBMCs. Deeply sampled blood TCRbeta repertoires from subjects exposed to, actively infected with, or recovered from COVID-19 were included in the dataset. The repertoires were released in a freely available public database intended as a resource for research on the immune response to SARS-CoV-2. The samples were drawn from the first 160 participants of the ongoing ImmuneRACE study and from more than 1,000 subjects provided by 6 global collaborators. The sample metadata nearly always contained a de-identified subject ID, COVID-19 status, age in years and sex. Where available, HLA class I and class II types were taken from metadata supplied by the sample provider and were not determined by assay-based typing.

Each collaborating institution followed its own protocols to collect whole blood in K2EDTA tubes. For TCRbeta analysis, collaborator samples were shipped as frozen whole blood, as isolated PBMCs, or as DNA extracted from either sample type. Concerning this clone: No cognate antigen has been identified for it. No base qualities exist here, and no much larger clone lies one base off it.

TCRbeta CDR3 regions were amplified from genomic DNA using the immunoSEQ Assay, a bias-controlled multiplex PCR. Per the original workflow: The number of nucleated cells in each sample was estimated by amplification of reference gene primers within the assay. Sequence reads were collapsed and filtered to measure the absolute abundance of every unique TCRbeta CDR3 rearrangement. For each sample, productive Simpson clonality was calculated as the square root of Simpson's diversity index across productive rearrangements. TCRdb mirrors the immuneACCESS table, restricted to in-frame sequences. Some clones are absent from its copies; in checked studies, under half trace to an unresolved V gene, and the reason for the others is unknown. That table is the source of V, J and clone size, and D and trimming were worked out from the DNA. The sample table holds 250,000 to 350,000 clones, of which roughly 87% were seen once. The ten largest clones represent roughly 2.3% of the sample.

What the study reported, not specific to this receptor: The amount of clinical and demographic metadata varied by source and participant and was provided uncurated.

Here V drops 4 bases and J drops 4 bases, and the junction holds 9 bases not matched to any gene. The CDR3 spans 15 residues, from the cysteine through the phenylalanine. Only the CDR3 DNA stays, 45 bases, in frame from base 1. The germline V gene (reference sequence) specifies LNHDA as CDR1 and SQIVND as CDR2. This clonotype was obtained from a man between 18 and 29 years old with active or convalescent COVID-19. The rearranged chain carries TRBV19 and TRBJ2-7; 8 middle bases align to TRBD2. Sequences were obtained from peripheral blood. Read as DNA, the sequence is TGTGCCAGTAGTACCACACAAGGGACTAGGTACGAGCAGTACTTC. The translation is CASSTTQGTRYEQYF. With the portions outside the CDR3 filled from the reference TRBV19 and TRBJ2-7 genes, the complete variable region becomes DGGITQSPKYLFRKEGQNVTLSCEQNLNHDAMYWYRQDPGQGLRLIYYSQIVNDFQKGDIAEGYSVSREKKESFPLTVTSAQKNPTAFYLCASSTTQGTRYEQYFGPGTRLTVT.